These 2 T cell receptor beta chains were sequenced from one sample in a study of T cells after posttransplantation cyclophosphamide. TCRdb's table, derived via immunoSEQ multiplex PCR, lists solely in-frame clones and lacks some. The sample lists 20,000 to 25,000 clones, 97% seen once, with about 0.13% in the top ten. The naive gate required viable CD3+CD4+ or CD3+CD8+ cells with CCR7+CD45RA+CD45RO-CD95-CD27+CD28+ phenotype. The sequenced sample was naive CD4+ T cells sorted from PBMCs. These receptors originate from a man in his fifties or sixties in good health, CMV-negative, and a related stem cell transplant donor.

The chain has TRBV18 and TRBJ2-5; 12 nucleotides match TRBD2. The germline V gene encodes CDR1 KGHSH and CDR2 LQKENI. The trim removed 2 bases at V and 5 bases at J, leaving 3 bases unmatched. The CDR3 spans 15 residues. The CDR3 here is CASSPAGLAGETQYF. DNA for the CDR3: TGTGCCAGCTCACCAGCGGGACTAGCGGGTGAGACCCAGTACTTC.

This clone appeared a single time. The rearrangement joins TRBV18 to TRBJ1-1; 7 bases match TRBD1. The V gene end was trimmed by 2 bases and the J gene end by 8 bases; junction bases not matched to a gene: 8. The CDR3 extends over 14 amino acids. Germline V lookup: CDR1 KGHSH, CDR2 LQKENI. The CDR3 loop reads CASSPDRAHPEAFF. The CDR3 nucleotides are TGTGCCAGCTCACCAGACAGGGCCCACCCCGAAGCTTTCTTT.